These 10 T cell receptor beta chains originate from one sample sequenced in a study of cytomegalovirus exposure and HLA in healthy donors. It was with 60 Vbeta and 13 Jbeta primers that the PCR ran. Clones were sequenced by immunoSEQ multiplex PCR, and TCRdb holds only the in-frame ones, with some missing. The sample comprises under 200,000 clones, about four fifths of which are singletons, and less than 15% rests with the top ten. The sequenced sample was PBMCs. All receptors derive from a woman between 45 and 65 years old in good health and CMV-seronegative.

This rearrangement joins TRBV25-1 to TRBJ2-1; a weak D match, TRBD2 (6 bases). The CDR3 covers 15 residues. Looked up from germline, CDR1 is MGHDK and CDR2 is SYGVNS. Trimming removed 1 base at V and 7 bases at J, with 14 bases between. As DNA, the CDR3 is TGTGCCAGCAGTGAATCCGGGACGGGACTTAATGAGCAGTTCTTC. Translating gives CASSESGTGLNEQFF.

This chain links TRBV7-6 with TRBJ1-3, with D possibly TRBD1 on 6 matching bases. This CDR3 comprises 16 residues. Trimming took 5 bases from V and 0 from J, leaving 14 bases between them. Germline V CDR1 and CDR2: SGHVS, FNYEAQ. The DNA of the CDR3 is TGTGCCAGCAGCCAAGAGAGGGGGAGCTCTGGAAACACCATATATTTT. Its protein product is CASSQERGSSGNTIYF. The complete variable domain, with remaining parts taken from reference TRBV7-6 and TRBJ1-3, reads GAGVSQSPRYKVTKRGQDVALRCDPISGHVSLYWYRQALGQGPEFLTYFNYEAQQDKSGLPNDRFSAERPEGSISTLTIQRTEQRDSAMYRCASSQERGSSGNTIYFGEGSWLTVV.

The V and J genes are TRBV29-1 and TRBJ2-2, with TRBD2 matching 7 bases. Trimming took 7 bases from V and 6 from J; bases not matched to a gene: 5. Germline CDR1 and CDR2: SQVTM and ANQGSEA. This CDR3 has 12 residues. DNA for the CDR3: TGCAGCGGCCTGGGGGGGTCCGGGGAGCTGTTTTTT. Protein: CSGLGGSGELFF.

This clone was counted a single time. The chain is built from TRBV19 and TRBJ2-3; D may be TRBD1 (6 bases). CDR1 LNHDA and CDR2 SQIVND come from the germline V gene (reference sequence). The CDR3 spans 14 residues. V shed 7 bases and J shed 1 base, with 12 bases lying between them. This chain's CDR3 is CASTLGGGTDTQYF. The DNA for the CDR3 is TGTGCCAGTACCCTAGGGGGAGGCACAGATACGCAGTATTTT.

The rearrangement joins TRBV6-6 to TRBJ1-5; D remains ambiguous. Trimming left V 6 bases short and J 3 bases short, with 9 bases between. Germline CDR1 MNHNY, CDR2 SVGAGI (reference sequence). This CDR3 comprises 13 residues. CDR3 DNA: TGTGCCAGCAGGTTACAGCACAATCAGCCCCAGCATTTT. It codes for CASRLQHNQPQHF.

The chain couples TRBV11-2 to TRBJ1-4; no definite D call. V was shortened by 5 bases and J by 3 bases, with 16 bases between the two germline ends. This CDR3 has 16 amino acids. Germline CDR1 reads SGHAT; CDR2 reads FQNNGV. CDR3 coding DNA: TGTGCCAGCAGCCGAGGGCCAAATCGCCCTAATGAAAAACTGTTTTTT. This sequence encodes CASSRGPNRPNEKLFF.

The rearrangement joins TRBV6-6 to TRBJ1-4; D unclear. CDR3 size: 15 residues. Germline CDR1 and CDR2: MNHNY and SVGAGI (reference sequence). V was cut by 5 bases and J by 6 bases, with 16 bases left in between. Here the CDR3 reads CASSRYREYDEKLFF. The CDR3 DNA reads TGTGCCAGCAGTCGTTACCGGGAGTACGATGAAAAACTGTTTTTT.

In regard to this clone: This sample also contains other DNA sequences that code for the same CDR3. The CDR3 DNA sequence: TGTGCCAGCAGTCACAGGGGTTCTTACGAGCAGTACTTC. It translates to CASSHRGSYEQYF. This chain uses TRBV6-1 with TRBJ2-7; 7 bases match TRBD1. With 5 bases clipped from V and 4 bases from J, the junction kept 5 bases outside the gene matches. The CDR3 spans 13 residues. CDR1 and CDR2 from the germline V gene are MNHNS and SASEGT.

V usage is TRBV25-1 and J usage is TRBJ2-7; 8 nucleotides line up with TRBD1. Germline CDR1 MGHDK, CDR2 SYGVNS. V lost 4 bases and J lost 0; bases outside the gene matches: 5. The length of the CDR3 is 15 residues. The CDR3 reads CASSGTGGSSYEQYF. CDR3 DNA sequence: TGTGCCAGCAGTGGTACAGGGGGTAGCTCCTACGAGCAGTACTTC.

The J gene is TRBJ1-2, the V gene TRBV20-1; D gene unclear. Per the germline V gene, CDR1 is DFQATT and CDR2 is SNEGSKA (reference sequence). CDR3 length: 9 amino acids. V lost 6 bases and J 12 bases, leaving 11 bases between the germline ends. The chain's CDR3 is CSAGPGNTF. DNA of the CDR3: TGCAGTGCCGGGCCGGGAAACACCTTC.